This TCR beta chain was captured by sequencing in a study of PD-L1 blockade in urothelial cancer (dated by TCRdb to 2016 to 2017). Study-wide context: All patients started therapy in about 2014 and received atezolizumab 1,200 mg intravenously every 3 weeks. A median of about 150,000 T cells and 80,000 or so unique TCRs was obtained from blood samples, and a median clonality of roughly 0.082 was observed. An ECOG performance status of 0 or 1 was recorded for the patients, and 0 to 3 prior chemotherapy regimens had been received by the patients. Durable clinical benefit was achieved by nine patients and was not achieved by 20 patients. The study, an exploratory multi-omic analysis, examined somatic, immune and clinical correlates of response to PD-L1 blockade with atezolizumab in urothelial cancer. Durable clinical benefit meant progression-free survival longer than 6 months, and TCR features were also tested against progression-free and overall survival. Pretreatment blood TCR-seq was available for about 27 patients, at least one posttreatment blood collection was obtained for about 25 patients, and tumor TCR-seq was available for about 25 patients. Blood samples were analyzed at 3 weeks after treatment start (second dose) and at 6 weeks after treatment start. Whole exome sequencing and RNA sequencing of pretreatment tumors were performed alongside TCR sequencing in the same patients. TCR sequencing covered pretreatment tumor samples and matched, serially collected peripheral blood taken before and after atezolizumab treatment. Twenty-five of 29 patients were males with bladder-origin urothelial cancer, and about 65% of the roughly 30 reported a prior smoking history.

What this sample's time point label stands for: pretreatment peripheral blood. A total of 25 to 35 patients with locally advanced or metastatic urothelial carcinoma, treated at Memorial Sloan Kettering on a trial protocol, made up the cohort. Peripheral blood mononuclear cells were collected from each patient pretreatment and during treatment, giving between 1 and 8 total time points per patient. The Qiagen DNeasy Blood extraction kit was used to purify genomic DNA from total PBMCs and tumor samples. PBMCs were collected pretreatment and during treatment and were isolated and stored as previously described. Synthetic TCR analog templates were spiked into each PCR to estimate absolute template abundance from read counts. The immunoSEQ assay was used to amplify TCRbeta CDR3 regions from genomic DNA with bias-controlled V and J gene primers. Sequencing of rearranged TCRbeta segments was done at approximately 20X coverage. Per the original workflow: Sequencing errors were corrected by clustering and CDR3s were annotated against IMGT to assign V, D and J genes. Out-of-frame and stop-codon sequences were excluded, and only productive TCRbeta rearrangements were used in downstream analyses. Clonality was calculated as one minus the Shannon entropy normalized by the log of the number of unique productive sequences. Fisher's exact test with Benjamini-Hochberg correction, using a cutoff of adjusted p below 0.01, was how clones that differed between time points or between blood and tumor were identified. This immuneACCESS table, as held by TCRdb, lists in-frame sequences with V and J called but not all clones. Of the missing ones, under half trace to an unresolved V gene in checked studies; the others have no known cause. V, J and clone size were drawn from that table, and D and trimming were deduced from the DNA. The sample has tens of thousands of clones on record, roughly 84% of them singletons. About a tenth of the sample rests with the top ten.

Findings and caveats that apply to the study as a whole: Because the sample size was small (n of about 27) and many of the analyses were exploratory, the results are meant to be hypothesis-generating. Greater expansion of tumor-associated TCR clones in peripheral blood 3 weeks after the start of treatment was observed in patients with durable benefit (n of about 24, p = 0.022). Improved progression-free and overall survival was found to be associated with pretreatment peripheral blood TCR clonality below the median.

Turning to this clone: Its target antigen remains unknown. Base qualities are not provided; no much larger clone lies one nucleotide away.

Its CDR3 holds 13 amino acids, cysteine through phenylalanine. The CDR3 DNA has 39 bases and is translated from base 1. Unmatched junction bases come to 2, with V trimmed by 5 bases and J by 3 bases. From the germline V gene, CDR1 is SGHRS and CDR2 is YFSETQ. The chain uses TRBV5-1 and TRBJ2-7, with 10 bases matching TRBD2. The sample here was PBMCs, taken around atezolizumab (anti-PD-L1) treatment. This sequence originates from a woman aged 70-85 years with urothelial cancer. In nucleotides, the sequence is TGCGCCAGCAGGAGCGGGGGGGGCTACGAGCAGTACTTC. This translates into CASRSGGGYEQYF.